This T cell receptor (beta chain) was retrieved from a study of brain T cells in children with intractable seizures (dated by TCRdb to the early 2020s). As for the study more broadly: As a first screen for immune gene transcripts, resected brain tissue from some 50 pediatric epilepsy surgery cases was run on a NanoString immunology panel. About 70% of the 12 selected surgery cases also had pre-surgery blood sequenced, which left four cases with brain tissue only.

The time point label of this sample denotes: blood from clinic visit 5 months post-surgery; TSC patient then seizure free. The surgery cases that showed the highest brain T cell transcript signatures were chosen for TCR beta chain sequencing of brain tissue, and of blood when it was available. Prior to surgery, the patients had been treated with at least one anti-epileptic drug. The TCR-sequenced patients were children whose drug-resistant epilepsy was caused by tuberous sclerosis complex, focal cortical dysplasia, Rasmussen encephalitis or hemimegalencephaly. The Monarch genomic DNA purification kit was used to extract bulk genomic DNA from unsorted brain tissue and from whole blood. The CDR3 numbers 13 residues from cysteine through phenylalanine. The CDR3 DNA has 39 bases and is translated from base 1. Looking up the germline V gene yields CDR1 SNHLY and CDR2 FYNNEI. V is reduced by 7 bases and J by 7 bases, leaving a spacing of 16 bases between them.

In the case of this clone: This receptor's antigen is unknown. Base quality data are lacking; no much larger clone is found one base away.

Results the study describes overall, beyond this receptor: The patients' HCMV serostatus was not known, and viral specificity was inferred solely from CDR3 sequence similarity. Because pre- and post-surgery blood were sequenced to different depths, clones absent from the pre-surgery sample may reflect undersampling.

The immunoSEQ assay was used to generate TCR beta chain sequences from genomic DNA. The published analysis was carried out like this. CDR3 sequences that did not begin with the conserved framework cysteine at position 104 were removed by hand. To get clonality, the normalized Shannon's Diversity Index was subtracted from one, giving values from 0 (maximal diversity) to 1 (oligoclonal). Differences in the frequency of the same CDR3 between samples, such as brain versus blood, were assessed with chi-squared comparison-of-proportions tests. Public clonotypes were found by searching immuneACCESS, and the VDJdb browser was used to assess similarity to known antiviral clonotypes. Sourced from immuneACCESS, this table was stored by TCRdb with only in-frame sequences that have V and J called. A share of the clones is absent; for the studies checked, an unresolved V gene accounts for under half, and the remainder has no known explanation. Clonal size and the V and J genes are those of that table, whereas D and trimming came from the DNA. This sample has hundreds of thousands of clones in its table, and 85% to 95% of those were observed once. The ten top clones hold about 5.8% of the sample.

The sample in question was peripheral blood, obtained 4 to 5 months after surgery. In this chain, TRBV2 is recombined with TRBJ1-2; the D gene lacks a confident call. The clonotype originates from a boy younger than two with tuberous sclerosis and intractable seizures. The DNA is TGTGCCAGCAATCTCGACACTCGGGGTGGCTACACCTTC. Translated, this is CASNLDTRGGYTF.